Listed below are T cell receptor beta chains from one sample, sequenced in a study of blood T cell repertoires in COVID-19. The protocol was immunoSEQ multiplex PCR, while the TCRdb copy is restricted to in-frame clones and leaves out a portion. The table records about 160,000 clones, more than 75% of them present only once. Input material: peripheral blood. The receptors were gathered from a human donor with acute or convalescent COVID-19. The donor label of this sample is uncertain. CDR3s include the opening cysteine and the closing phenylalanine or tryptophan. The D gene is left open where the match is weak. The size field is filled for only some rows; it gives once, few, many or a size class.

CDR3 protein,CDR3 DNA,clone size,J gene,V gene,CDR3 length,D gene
CASSQGLRGPEETQYF,TGTGCCAGCAGCCAGGGACTCCGGGGCCCCGAAGAGACCCAGTACTTC,-,TRBJ2-5,TRBV14,16,-
CASTLRDTQYF,TGTGCCAGCACCCTCAGAGATACGCAGTATTTT,-,TRBJ2-3,TRBV12-3/TRBV12-4,11,-
CASSKGDGYTF,TGTGCCAGCAGTAAGGGGGATGGCTACACCTTC,-,TRBJ1-2,TRBV25-1,11,-
CASILMGQSEQFF,TGTGCCAGCATTTTGATGGGGCAGAGTGAGCAGTTCTTC,-,TRBJ2-1,TRBV7-9,13,-
CAISWGREQPQHF,TGTGCCATCAGTTGGGGGCGCGAGCAGCCCCAGCATTTT,-,TRBJ1-5,TRBV10-3,13,-
CASSSQGGPTEAFF,TGCGCCAGCAGCTCCCAGGGAGGACCCACTGAAGCTTTCTTT,-,TRBJ1-1,TRBV5-1,14,-
CASTLFRGQRKLFF,TGTGCCAGCACCCTCTTTAGGGGACAGCGAAAACTGTTTTTT,-,TRBJ1-4,TRBV6-5,14,TRBD1
CASSFGQGAKGANVLTF,TGTGCCAGCAGTTTCGGACAGGGGGCGAAGGGGGCCAACGTCCTGACTTTC,-,TRBJ2-6,TRBV27,17,TRBD1
CASSVERQGYEQYF,TGTGCCAGCAGCGTAGAAAGACAGGGTTACGAGCAGTACTTC,-,TRBJ2-7,TRBV9,14,TRBD1
CASSLLSARAQGYTF,TGTGCCAGCAGCTTATTATCGGCCAGGGCTCAAGGCTACACCTTC,-,TRBJ1-2,TRBV7-9,15,-
CASSEFLGVETGELFF,TGTGCCAGCAGTGAATTCCTAGGGGTTGAAACCGGGGAGCTGTTTTTT,-,TRBJ2-2,TRBV6-1,16,-
CASSRPGTSGGAQPETQYF,TGTGCCAGCTCTCGCCCCGGGACTAGCGGGGGGGCTCAGCCAGAGACCCAGTACTTC,-,TRBJ2-5,TRBV18,19,TRBD2
CASSEARGPNSPLHF,TGTGCCAGCAGTGAAGCCAGGGGGCCCAATTCACCCCTCCACTTT,once,TRBJ1-6,TRBV2,15,TRBD1
CASSMGSSYNSPLHF,TGTGCCAGTAGTATGGGGAGCTCCTATAATTCACCCCTCCACTTT,-,TRBJ1-6,TRBV19,15,-
CASSLGQTQYF,TGTGCCAGCAGCTTAGGCCAGACGCAGTATTTT,once,TRBJ2-3,TRBV11-1,11,-
CASSYSGKQYF,TGTGCCAGCAGCTATTCAGGGAAGCAGTACTTC,-,TRBJ2-7,TRBV3-1/TRBV3-2,11,-
CASSLPFYEQYF,TGTGCCAGCAGCTTACCATTCTACGAGCAGTACTTC,few,TRBJ2-7,TRBV7-2,12,-
CASMNDRPPYEQYF,TGTGCCAGCATGAATGACAGGCCGCCTTACGAGCAGTACTTC,-,TRBJ2-7,TRBV25-1,14,-
CAWSSGQDSNYGYTF,TGTGCCTGGAGTTCAGGACAGGACTCCAATTATGGCTACACCTTC,-,TRBJ1-2,TRBV30,15,TRBD1